A single sample is the source of the 13 T cell receptor beta chains below, sequenced in a study of OX40 agonist ivuxolimab in advanced cancers. Library preparation employed the immunoSEQ multiplex PCR assay. TCRdb mirrors the immuneACCESS table, restricted to in-frame sequences. Some clones are absent from its copies; in checked studies, under half trace to an unresolved V gene, and the reason for the others is unknown. The sample table lists around 94,000 clones, roughly 90% of them with a count of one. Of the sample, about 3.4% is held by the ten largest clones. The specimen was CD4+ or CD8+ T cells sorted from blood, collected in a trial of the OX40 agonist ivuxolimab. The source of these receptors is an adult with an advanced solid tumor such as melanoma, head and neck, liver or kidney cancer.

The rearrangement links TRBV27 to TRBJ1-3, with D unclear. The CDR3 has 20 amino acids. Germline CDR1 MNHEY, CDR2 SMNVEV (reference sequence). The ends were cut back, 3 bases at V and 0 bases at J, with 24 bases in the middle. CDR3 sequence reads: CASSLRYGRVPILSGNTIYF. The CDR3 nucleotides are TGTGCCAGCAGTTTGAGATACGGTCGAGTACCAATTCTCTCTGGAAACACCATATATTTT.

The chain has TRBV28 and TRBJ2-4; 8 nucleotides align to TRBD1. V shed 2 bases and J 0 bases; nucleotides not matched to a gene: 9. CDR1 is MDHEN and CDR2 is SYDVKM in the germline V gene. This CDR3 is 18 amino acids long. CDR3 region: CASSLVPNRGVAKNIQYF. The CDR3 nucleotides read TGTGCCAGCAGTTTAGTCCCTAACAGGGGGGTAGCCAAAAACATTCAGTACTTC.

V is TRBV9 and J is TRBJ1-3, with D uncertain. Trimming cost V 1 base and J 0 bases, with 5 bases left between them. The CDR3 loop spans 14 amino acids. The germline V gene encodes CDR1 SGDLS and CDR2 YYNGEE. CDR3 sequence (DNA): TGTGCCAGCAGCGTAAAGGGCTCTGGAAACACCATATATTTT. It is translated as CASSVKGSGNTIYF.

The genes are TRBV2 and TRBJ2-1; D may be TRBD2 (6 bases). The germline gives CDR1 SNHLY, CDR2 FYNNEI. Trimming left V 7 bases short and J 5 bases short, with 18 bases between. The CDR3 runs 15 residues. CDR3 amino acids: CASIVGRDPNNEQFF. In DNA, the CDR3 is TGTGCCAGCATCGTCGGGAGAGACCCCAACAATGAGCAGTTCTTC.

There are a few counts of this clone. The V call is TRBV4-1, the J call TRBJ2-1, with D possibly matching TRBD2 (6 bases). V shed 3 bases and J shed 5 bases, with 14 bases lying between them. Germline V CDR1 and CDR2: MGHRA, YSYEKL. The CDR3 sequence is 15 residues long. The CDR3 here is CASSQLGLGDNEQFF. CDR3 nucleotides: TGCGCCAGCAGCCAGCTGGGACTTGGGGACAATGAGCAGTTCTTC.

The chain links TRBV6-5 to TRBJ1-5; the D is unclear. This CDR3 contains 14 residues. The V end lost 2 bases, the J end lost 4 bases, and 9 bases lay between the germline ends. CDR1 and CDR2 (germline): MNHEY, SVGAGI. DNA of the CDR3: TGTGCCAGCAGTTACCGCCAGGAAAATCAGCCCCAGCATTTT. Its protein is CASSYRQENQPQHF.

The chain combines TRBV29-1 with TRBJ2-7; 9 bases match TRBD1. The CDR3 runs to 14 residues. With 1 base clipped from V and 2 bases from J, the junction kept 3 bases outside the gene matches. From germline, CDR1 is SQVTM and CDR2 ANQGSEA. In DNA, the CDR3 is TGCAGCGTTGAAGGGGACAGGGACACCTACGAGCAGTACTTC. Its translation: CSVEGDRDTYEQYF.

The chain joins TRBV18 to TRBJ1-6, with 9 bases lining up with TRBD1. CDR3 length equals 15 residues. Germline V gene lookup returns CDR1 KGHSH and CDR2 LQKENI. V was clipped by 3 bases and J by 7 bases; unmatched bases: 4. The CDR3 loop reads CASSPRDRDNSPLHF. The CDR3 region has the DNA TGTGCCAGCTCACCCCGGGACAGGGACAATTCACCCCTCCACTTT.

The rearrangement uses TRBV19 and TRBJ1-1; no firm D call. Germline assignment: CDR1 LNHDA and CDR2 SQIVND (reference sequence). The V end was cut by 8 bases, the J end by 1 base, with 11 bases between. The CDR3 totals 13 residues. The CDR3: CASALTANTEAFF. The CDR3 DNA is TGTGCCAGTGCCCTGACGGCGAACACTGAAGCTTTCTTT.

The chain is built from TRBV7-6 and TRBJ2-1; perhaps TRBD2 as D (6 bases). CDR1 and CDR2 from the germline V gene are SGHVS and FNYEAQ. This CDR3 has 13 residues. Deletions cut 1 base from V and 7 bases from J, with 8 bases between. CDR3 protein: CASSLVGGNEQFF. DNA for the CDR3: TGTGCCAGCAGCTTAGTTGGGGGGAATGAGCAGTTCTTC.

The V call is TRBV27, the J call TRBJ2-5, with 10 nucleotides matching TRBD2. The CDR3 is made up of 17 amino acids. V dropped 8 bases and J dropped 0; count of bases not matched to a gene: 12. CDR1 and CDR2 from the germline V gene are MNHEY and SMNVEV (reference sequence). The CDR3, as DNA: TGTGCCAGCTTTACACGACTAGCGGGTTCAGACCAAGAGACCCAGTACTTC. It specifies CASFTRLAGSDQETQYF.

The chain combines TRBV6-1 with TRBJ2-2, with D unclear. The germline V gene has CDR1 MNHNS and CDR2 SASEGT. The CDR3 sequence is 10 residues long. Deletions cut 10 bases from V and 4 bases from J, with 4 bases between. The CDR3 DNA sequence: TGTGCCACCTCCACCGGGGAGCTGTTTTTT. This codes for CATSTGELFF.

The rearrangement joins TRBV13 to TRBJ1-2, with a weak D call TRBD1 (5 bases). V was clipped by 5 bases and J by 0 bases, with 10 bases between them. The CDR3 sequence is 14 residues long. The germline gives CDR1 PRHDT, CDR2 FYEKMQ (reference sequence). CDR3 nucleotides: TGTGCCAGCAGCCCGGGACCGGCTAACTATGGCTACACCTTC. Residues: CASSPGPANYGYTF.